This TCR beta chain was profiled in a study of T cell responses to AZD1222 COVID-19 vaccine. Findings and limits, study-wide: Reportedly, close to half of spike-specific TCRs are directed against unmutated variant regions.

V lost 5 bases, J lost 4 bases, and 5 bases stayed unmatched. The CDR3 runs to 15 residues. CDR1 and CDR2 from the germline V gene are SGHRS and YFSETQ. Some clones are missing from TCRdb's copy, which holds only in-frame ones; the method was immunoSEQ multiplex PCR. The data show 150,000 to 200,000 clones, about 88% seen once. This clone has just a few counts. Its matching antigen is unknown. The chain has TRBV5-1 and TRBJ2-2; the match to TRBD1 covers 10 bases. Sequences were derived from peripheral blood, sampled on day 0 of AZD1222 vaccination. This sequence originates from an adult in good health. CDR3 amino acids: CASSLTGGGTGELFF. In DNA, the CDR3 is TGCGCCAGCAGTCTGACAGGGGGCGGCACCGGGGAGCTGTTTTTT.